A single sample gave rise to the 30 T cell receptor beta chains below, sequenced in a study of blood T cell repertoires in COVID-19. The assay was immunoSEQ multiplex PCR, and TCRdb's table has in-frame clones only and misses some. The data hold some 120,000 clones, with 70% to 90% observed a single time. Sequenced: peripheral blood. All receptors come from a woman of 80 years or more with acute or convalescent COVID-19.

This chain uses TRBV3-1 (or the pseudogene TRBV3-2) with TRBJ2-1, with a weak D call TRBD1 (5 bases). The CDR3 sequence is 16 residues long. Germline CDR1 is LGHDT and CDR2 is YNNKEL (reference sequence). Trimming cost V 3 bases and J 5 bases, with 17 bases left between them. CDR3: CASSHPQYQGDNEQFF. The CDR3 nucleotides read TGTGCCAGCAGCCACCCCCAATATCAGGGTGACAATGAGCAGTTCTTC.

This clone was counted a few times. The chain is built from TRBV14 and TRBJ1-6, with TRBD1 identical over 7 bases. V shed 3 bases and J 4 bases; nucleotides not matched to a gene: 9. The CDR3 has 17 residues. Germline-derived CDR1 and CDR2 are SGHDN and FVKESK. The CDR3 sequence is CASSQIQGIRYNSPLHF. The CDR3 region has the DNA TGTGCCAGCAGCCAGATACAGGGGATCCGATATAATTCACCCCTCCACTTT.

CDR3 amino acids: CASSRDSGAAPYEQYF. CDR3 nucleotides: TGTGCCAGCAGCCGAGATAGCGGGGCCGCCCCTTACGAGCAGTACTTC. This chain uses TRBV7-8 with TRBJ2-7; 8 nucleotides align to TRBD2. The J segment lost 4 bases and the V segment lost 5 bases, leaving 13 bases of the junction unmatched. This CDR3 comprises 16 residues. Germline CDR1 reads SGHVS; CDR2 reads FQNEAQ. Full variable domain (rest looked up from reference TRBV7-8 and TRBJ2-7): GAGVSQSPRYKVAKRGQDVALRCDPISGHVSLFWYQQALGQGPEFLTYFQNEAQLDKSGLPSDRFFAERPEGSVSTLKIQRTQQEDSAVYLCASSRDSGAAPYEQYFGPGTRLTVT.

This clone occurred once. The rearrangement joins TRBV3-1 (or the pseudogene TRBV3-2) to TRBJ2-1, with TRBD2 matching over 8 bases. Germline CDR1 and CDR2: LGHDT and YNNKEL (reference sequence). CDR3 length: 15 amino acids. The junction had 7 bases not matched to a gene; V was cut back by 4 bases and J by 5 bases. This chain's CDR3 is CASSLLSGIDNEQFF. CDR3 in DNA: TGTGCCAGCAGCCTACTTAGCGGGATCGACAATGAGCAGTTCTTC.

This chain connects TRBV21-1 to TRBJ2-1; the table assigns TRBD1, which was not confirmed against the DNA. TRBV21-1 is classified as a pseudogene. This CDR3 contains 22 residues. DNA of the CDR3: TGTGCCAGCAGCAAACAGGAAGTAGGGACAGGGGTTTGGTATAGCTCCTACAATGAGCAGTTCTTC. Translation: CASSKQEVGTGVWYSSYNEQFF.

This clone was detected a few times. This chain uses TRBV9 with TRBJ1-6; 8 nucleotides match TRBD1. The trim removed 0 bases at V and 10 bases at J, leaving 12 bases unmatched. Germline V lookup: CDR1 SGDLS, CDR2 YYNGEE. The CDR3 has 17 residues. The CDR3 here is CASSVEARTGRGSPLHF. Here the CDR3 DNA reads TGTGCCAGCAGCGTAGAGGCTAGGACAGGGAGGGGATCACCCCTCCACTTT.

The chain uses TRBV28 and TRBJ1-2, with 9 bases lining up with TRBD1. J was trimmed by 4 bases and V by 6 bases; bases with no gene match: 6. The CDR3 covers 14 residues. Per the germline V gene, CDR1 is MDHEN and CDR2 is SYDVKM. CDR3 nucleotide sequence: TGTGCCAGCAGGACCCGGGACAGGGTCTATGGCTACACCTTC. Its protein product is CASRTRDRVYGYTF.

The J gene is TRBJ1-1, the V gene TRBV7-9; D remains ambiguous. Germline V lookup: CDR1 SEHNR, CDR2 FQNEAQ (reference sequence). V lost 4 bases, J lost 0 bases, and 6 bases lay in between. This CDR3 spans 13 amino acids. CDR3 bases: TGTGCCAGCAGCTACCAGGTGAACACTGAAGCTTTCTTT. Translating it yields CASSYQVNTEAFF.

The J gene is TRBJ2-7, the V gene TRBV19; TRBD1 agrees at 10 bases. The CDR3 totals 14 residues. Germline values: CDR1 LNHDA, CDR2 SQIVND (reference sequence). With 10 bases clipped from V and 4 bases from J, the junction kept 10 bases outside the gene matches. CDR3 protein: CATADWTGGYEQYF. The CDR3 region has the DNA TGTGCCACCGCTGATTGGACAGGGGGATACGAGCAGTACTTC.

J is TRBJ1-6 and V is TRBV25-1; possible D gene TRBD1, 5 bases. CDR1 is MGHDK and CDR2 is SYGVNS in the germline V gene. There are 14 residues in the CDR3. The germline V and J ends were trimmed by 4 bases and 10 bases, with 14 bases remaining between them. The CDR3 protein is CASSVRGSGSPLHF. In DNA, the CDR3 is TGTGCCAGCAGTGTGCGGGGGAGCGGGTCACCCCTCCACTTT.

The gene calls are TRBV5-1 and TRBJ2-7; 9 bases are shared with TRBD1. CDR1 is SGHRS and CDR2 is YFSETQ in the germline V gene. With V trimmed by 3 bases and J by 0 bases, 4 bases remained unmatched. The CDR3 totals 15 residues. The CDR3 reads CASSYGTGSSYEQYF. The DNA for the CDR3 is TGCGCCAGCAGCTACGGGACAGGGAGCTCCTACGAGCAGTACTTC.

The chain employs TRBV7-3 and TRBJ2-2, with TRBD2 identical over 10 bases. Germline V gene data show CDR1 as SGHTA and CDR2 as FQGTGA. J gave up 4 bases and V 1 base, and 12 bases lay outside the gene matches. This CDR3 spans 19 amino acids. The CDR3 loop reads CASSLIYAAGGLSTGELFF. The CDR3 DNA reads TGTGCCAGCAGCTTAATTTATGCAGCGGGAGGGCTCAGCACCGGGGAGCTGTTTTTT.

Here the CDR3 DNA reads TGTGCCAGCAGCCAATTAGGACAGGGGAACAATGAGCAGTTCTTC. Its translation: CASSQLGQGNNEQFF. The V gene is TRBV14, the J gene TRBJ2-1; 9 nucleotides line up with TRBD1. This CDR3 comprises 15 residues. V shed 2 bases and J 5 bases; nucleotides not matched to a gene: 4. Germline V CDR1 and CDR2: SGHDN, FVKESK.

This sequence joins TRBV24-1 and TRBJ2-3; a possible D gene is TRBD2 (6 bases). CDR3 length equals 16 residues. V lost 0 bases to trimming and J lost 0 bases, with 9 bases between them. Germline CDR1 KGHDR, CDR2 SFDVKD. CDR3 bases: TGTGCCACCAGTGATTTGGCTAGCGCCAGCACAGATACGCAGTATTTT. Translation: CATSDLASASTDTQYF.

V is TRBV19 and J is TRBJ2-1; TRBD1 might be the D (6 bases). Germline V CDR1 and CDR2: LNHDA, SQIVND (reference sequence). This CDR3 is built from 13 residues. Trimming shortened V by 3 bases and J by 9 bases, and 12 bases separated the two germline ends. CDR3 in DNA: TGTGCCAGTAGTATTAACAGGGTTGGTGAGCAGTTCTTC. It specifies CASSINRVGEQFF.

The chain uses TRBV13 and TRBJ1-3, with 10 bases fitting TRBD1. Per germline, CDR1 PRHDT and CDR2 FYEKMQ (reference sequence). With 5 bases clipped from V and 4 bases from J, the junction kept 5 bases outside the gene matches. This CDR3 comprises 15 residues. CDR3 DNA: TGTGCCAGCAGCAAACCGGGACAGGGGGGAAACACCATATATTTT. Translating it yields CASSKPGQGGNTIYF.

This chain connects TRBV19 to TRBJ2-1; TRBD2 agrees at 11 bases. The germline V gene encodes CDR1 LNHDA and CDR2 SQIVND (reference sequence). The CDR3 has 16 residues. V lost 3 bases, J lost 11 bases, and 12 bases stayed unmatched. The CDR3 is CASSISLAGGPDQQFF. For the CDR3, the DNA is TGTGCCAGTAGTATTAGTCTAGCGGGAGGCCCTGATCAGCAGTTCTTC.

The chain links TRBV3-1 (or the pseudogene TRBV3-2) to TRBJ1-1; possibly TRBD1 for D (6 bases). Looked up from germline, CDR1 is LGHDT and CDR2 is YNNKEL (reference sequence). V shed 2 bases and J shed 4 bases, with 17 bases lying between them. The CDR3 runs to 16 residues. Here the CDR3 DNA reads TGTGCCAGCAGCCAATGGGGGGGCGGGAGTGGCACTGAAGCTTTCTTT. Its protein product is CASSQWGGGSGTEAFF.

The CDR3 bases are TGTGCCAGCTCGCTCGGACAGGATTATGGCTACACCTTC. Encoded protein: CASSLGQDYGYTF. The J gene is TRBJ1-2, the V gene TRBV18, with TRBD1 matching 7 bases. V was clipped by 6 bases and J by 5 bases; unmatched bases: 6. The CDR3 is made up of 13 amino acids. The germline V gene has CDR1 KGHSH and CDR2 LQKENI. Full variable domain (remainder filled in from reference TRBV18 and TRBJ1-2): NAGVMQNPRHLVRRRGQEARLRCSPMKGHSHVYWYRQLPEEGLKFMVYLQKENIIDESGMPKERFSAEFPKEGPSILRIQQVVRGDSAAYFCASSLGQDYGYTFGSGTRLTVV.

This clone turned up a few times. CDR3 loop: CASSLGQVRTGTADTQYF. CDR3 nucleotides: TGTGCCAGCAGCTTAGGACAGGTTAGGACAGGGACGGCAGATACGCAGTATTTT. The chain uses TRBV7-8 and TRBJ2-3; 8 positions agree with TRBD1. Germline CDR1 is SGHVS and CDR2 is FQNEAQ. V was pared by 1 base and J by 4 bases, with 13 bases of the junction left unmatched. The CDR3 has 18 residues.

The chain employs TRBV20-1 and TRBJ2-1; perhaps TRBD2 as D (6 bases). Germline lookup yields CDR1 DFQATT and CDR2 SNEGSKA (reference sequence). Trimming removed 3 bases at V and 4 bases at J, with 10 bases between. CDR3 size: 13 residues. The CDR3 DNA follows: TGCAGTGCTAGTAGCGCGGGGTACAATGAGCAGTTCTTC. Amino acid sequence: CSASSAGYNEQFF.

J is TRBJ1-2 and V is TRBV6-6, with D hard to call. Trimming took off 9 bases at V and 2 bases at J, with 10 bases between the two ends. This CDR3 is 12 amino acids long. Germline values: CDR1 MNHNY, CDR2 SVGAGI (reference sequence). The CDR3 reads CASQNPNYGYTF. The CDR3 DNA reads as TGTGCCAGTCAGAATCCGAACTATGGCTACACCTTC.

The rearrangement links TRBV5-5 to TRBJ1-2, with D possibly matching TRBD1 (6 bases). Per the germline V gene, CDR1 is SGHKS and CDR2 is YYEKEE (reference sequence). Trimming took off 0 bases at V and 7 bases at J, with 16 bases between the two ends. This CDR3 comprises 15 residues. CDR3 in DNA: TGTGCCAGCAGCTTGGCCGGGGGGCCCACGGGTGGCTACACCTTC. This gives the protein CASSLAGGPTGGYTF.

J is TRBJ2-1 and V is TRBV4-3; 7 bases align to TRBD1. The CDR3 is 18 residues long. J was trimmed by 2 bases and V by 0 bases; bases with no gene match: 10. In germline, CDR1 is LGHNA, CDR2 YSLEER. The CDR3 nucleotides are TGCGCCAGCAGCCAAGAGCTCTCCGGCGGACAGGCCTACAATGAGCAGTTCTTC. As protein: CASSQELSGGQAYNEQFF.

The rearrangement links TRBV3-1 (or the pseudogene TRBV3-2) to TRBJ1-2; D is uncertain. Trimming removed 4 bases from V and 3 bases from J, with 6 bases in between. The length of the CDR3 is 12 residues. CDR1 LGHDT and CDR2 YNNKEL come from the germline V gene (reference sequence). DNA for the CDR3: TGTGCCAGCAGCCTCATAGACTATGGCTACACCTTC. Residues: CASSLIDYGYTF.

The chain carries TRBV2 and TRBJ2-1; D uncertain. The CDR3 length is 14 residues. V was clipped by 1 base and J by 3 bases, with 7 bases between them. Germline V lookup: CDR1 SNHLY, CDR2 FYNNEI. This CDR3 reads CASSEDRNYNEQFF. For the CDR3, the DNA is TGTGCCAGCAGTGAAGACAGAAACTACAATGAGCAGTTCTTC. Together with reference TRBV2 and TRBJ2-1, the CDR3 gives the full variable domain: EPEVTQTPSHQVTQMGQEVILRCVPISNHLYFYWYRQILGQKVEFLVSFYNNEISEKSEIFDDQFSVERPDGSNFTLKIRSTKLEDSAMYFCASSEDRNYNEQFFGPGTRLTVL.

The chain joins TRBV2 to TRBJ2-3; 15 nucleotides align to TRBD2. Per the germline V gene, CDR1 is SNHLY and CDR2 is FYNNEI. V dropped 4 bases and J dropped 1; count of bases not matched to a gene: 6. This CDR3 is built from 18 residues. The CDR3 here is CASSGGTSGGHGTDTQYF. As DNA, the CDR3 is TGTGCCAGCAGTGGCGGGACTAGCGGGGGGCATGGCACAGATACGCAGTATTTT.

V gene TRBV1 combines with J gene TRBJ2-2; the D call TRBD1 from the table was never checked on the DNA. TRBV1 is noted as a pseudogene. The CDR3 runs 14 residues. The CDR3 protein is CTSSFDRDPGELFF. DNA for the CDR3: TGCACCAGCAGCTTCGACAGGGATCCCGGGGAGCTGTTTTTT.

The gene calls are TRBV5-1 and TRBJ2-7, with 13 bases that match TRBD2. The germline V gene has CDR1 SGHRS and CDR2 YFSETQ. The ends lost 0 bases at V and 2 bases at J; junction bases unmatched: 11. The CDR3 spans 19 residues. The CDR3 bases are TGCGCCAGCAGCTTGGTGTTAGTGACTAGCGGGAGGAAAACCTACGAGCAGTACTTC. Translating gives CASSLVLVTSGRKTYEQYF. The variable domain in full, with the rest retrieved from reference TRBV5-1 and TRBJ2-7, is KAGVTQTPRYLIKTRGQQVTLSCSPISGHRSVSWYQQTPGQGLQFLFEYFSETQRNKGNFPGRFSGRQFSNSRSEMNVSTLELGDSALYLCASSLVLVTSGRKTYEQYFGPGTRLTVT.

The chain recombines TRBV4-2 with TRBJ1-4; TRBD1 matches 8 bases. Germline V gene sequence: CDR1 LGHNA, CDR2 YNFKEQ. J lost 5 bases, V lost 3 bases, and 5 bases had no gene match. The CDR3 covers 15 residues. The DNA of the CDR3 is TGTGCCAGCAGCCATCCACAGGGGGGGAATGAAAAACTGTTTTTT. Translating gives CASSHPQGGNEKLFF.